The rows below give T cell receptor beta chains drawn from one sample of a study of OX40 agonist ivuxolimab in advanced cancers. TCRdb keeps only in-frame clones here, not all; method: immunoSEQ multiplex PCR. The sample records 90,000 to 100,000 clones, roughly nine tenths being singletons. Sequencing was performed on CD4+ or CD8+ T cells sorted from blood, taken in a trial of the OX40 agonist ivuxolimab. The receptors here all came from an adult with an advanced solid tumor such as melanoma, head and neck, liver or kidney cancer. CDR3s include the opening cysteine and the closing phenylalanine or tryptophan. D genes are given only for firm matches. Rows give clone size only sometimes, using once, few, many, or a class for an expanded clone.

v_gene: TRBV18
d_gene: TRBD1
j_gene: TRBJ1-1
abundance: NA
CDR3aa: CASSPEGGQANTEAFF
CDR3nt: TGTGCCAGCTCACCAGAGGGTGGACAGGCGAACACTGAAGCTTTCTTT

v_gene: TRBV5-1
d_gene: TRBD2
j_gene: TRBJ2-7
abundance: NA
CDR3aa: CASSAGTSGTEEYF
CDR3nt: TGCGCCAGCAGCGCGGGGACTAGCGGGACGGAGGAGTACTTC

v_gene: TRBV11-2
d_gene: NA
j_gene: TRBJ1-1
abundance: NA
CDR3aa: CASSLFKQGNTEAFF
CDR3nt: TGTGCCAGCAGCTTATTTAAACAGGGGAACACTGAAGCTTTCTTT

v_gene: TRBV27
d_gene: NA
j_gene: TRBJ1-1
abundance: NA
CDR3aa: CASTGRGTEAFF
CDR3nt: TGTGCCAGCACGGGTCGGGGCACTGAAGCTTTCTTT

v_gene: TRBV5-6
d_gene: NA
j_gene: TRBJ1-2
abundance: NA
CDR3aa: CASSLYGYGYTF
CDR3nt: TGTGCCAGCAGCTTGTACGGGTATGGCTACACCTTC

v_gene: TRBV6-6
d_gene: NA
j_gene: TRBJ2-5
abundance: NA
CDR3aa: CASSFGLLGETQYF
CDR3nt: TGTGCCAGCAGCTTTGGACTTTTAGGGGAGACCCAGTACTTC

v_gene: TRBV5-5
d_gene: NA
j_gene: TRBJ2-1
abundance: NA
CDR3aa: CASSQQEGRDEQFF
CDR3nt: TGTGCCAGCAGCCAACAGGAGGGCCGCGATGAGCAGTTCTTC

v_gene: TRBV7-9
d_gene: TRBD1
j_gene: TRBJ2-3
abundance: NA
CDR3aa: CASSSQGIIDTQYF
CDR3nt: TGTGCCAGCAGCTCACAGGGGATTATAGATACGCAGTATTTT

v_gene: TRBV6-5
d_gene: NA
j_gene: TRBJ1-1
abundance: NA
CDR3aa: CASSFWMNTEAFF
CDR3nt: TGTGCCAGCAGTTTCTGGATGAACACTGAAGCTTTCTTT

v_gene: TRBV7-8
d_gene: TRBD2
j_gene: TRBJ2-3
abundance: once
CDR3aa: CASSLTSGITDTQYF
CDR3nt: TGTGCCAGCAGCTTGACTAGCGGGATCACAGATACGCAGTATTTT

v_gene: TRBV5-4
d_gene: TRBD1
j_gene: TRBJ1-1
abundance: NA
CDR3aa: CASSSGQGDTEAFF
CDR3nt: TGTGCCAGCAGCTCGGGACAGGGGGACACTGAAGCTTTCTTT

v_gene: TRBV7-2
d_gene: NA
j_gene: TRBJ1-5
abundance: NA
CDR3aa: CASSTRNNQPQHF
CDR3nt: TGTGCCAGCAGCACGAGGAACAATCAGCCCCAGCATTTT

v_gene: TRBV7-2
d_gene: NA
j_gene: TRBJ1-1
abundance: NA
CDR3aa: CASSLVRGEAFF
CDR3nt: TGTGCCAGCAGCTTAGTCCGCGGTGAAGCTTTCTTT

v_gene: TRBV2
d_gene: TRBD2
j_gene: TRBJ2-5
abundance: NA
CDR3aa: CASRELAGEETQYF
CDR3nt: TGTGCCAGCAGAGAACTAGCGGGTGAAGAGACCCAGTACTTC

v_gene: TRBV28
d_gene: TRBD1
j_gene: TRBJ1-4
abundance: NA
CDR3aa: CASSPPTGLATNEKLFF
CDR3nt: TGTGCCAGCAGTCCACCGACAGGGTTGGCGACTAATGAAAAACTGTTTTTT

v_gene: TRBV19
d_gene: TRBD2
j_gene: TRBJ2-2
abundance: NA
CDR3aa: CASRRTSGVGELFF
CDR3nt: TGTGCCAGTAGGCGGACTAGCGGGGTCGGGGAGCTGTTTTTT

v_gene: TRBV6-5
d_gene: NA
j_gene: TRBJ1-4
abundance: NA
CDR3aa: CATQEGGYGRLFF
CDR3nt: TGTGCCACCCAGGAGGGCGGGTATGGACGGCTGTTTTTT

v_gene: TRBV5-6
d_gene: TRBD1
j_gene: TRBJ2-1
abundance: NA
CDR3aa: CASSLDRGNEQFF
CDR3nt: TGTGCCAGCAGCTTGGACAGGGGCAATGAGCAGTTCTTC

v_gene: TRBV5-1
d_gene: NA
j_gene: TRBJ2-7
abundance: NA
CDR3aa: CASSSTVSGLNYEQYF
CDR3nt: TGCGCCAGCAGCTCGACCGTTAGCGGACTAAACTACGAGCAGTACTTC

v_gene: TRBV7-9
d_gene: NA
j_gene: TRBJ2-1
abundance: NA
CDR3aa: CASSLAGTGLNEQFF
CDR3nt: TGTGCCAGCAGCTTAGCCGGGACTGGACTCAATGAGCAGTTCTTC

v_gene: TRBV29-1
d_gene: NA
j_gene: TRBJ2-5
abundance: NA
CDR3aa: CSVGSASETQYF
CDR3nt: TGCAGCGTGGGGTCCGCTTCCGAGACCCAGTACTTC

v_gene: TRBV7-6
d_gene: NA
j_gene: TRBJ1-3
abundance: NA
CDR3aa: CASSLDTAGNTIYF
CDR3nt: TGTGCCAGCAGCTTAGATACGGCTGGAAACACCATATATTTT

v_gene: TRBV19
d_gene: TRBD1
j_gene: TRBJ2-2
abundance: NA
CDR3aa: CASGQGTGTGELFF
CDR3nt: TGTGCCAGTGGACAGGGGACAGGTACCGGGGAGCTGTTTTTT